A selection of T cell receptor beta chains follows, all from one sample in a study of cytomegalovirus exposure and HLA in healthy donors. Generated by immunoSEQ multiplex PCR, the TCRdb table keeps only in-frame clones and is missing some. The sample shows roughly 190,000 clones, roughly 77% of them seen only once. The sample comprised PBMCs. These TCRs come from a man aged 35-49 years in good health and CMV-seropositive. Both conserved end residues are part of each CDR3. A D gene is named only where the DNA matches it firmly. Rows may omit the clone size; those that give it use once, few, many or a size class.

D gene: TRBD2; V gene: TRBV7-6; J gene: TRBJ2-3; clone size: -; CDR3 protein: CASSLEGLAPYTDTQYF; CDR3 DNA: TGTGCCAGCAGCTTAGAGGGACTAGCGCCATACACAGATACGCAGTATTTT
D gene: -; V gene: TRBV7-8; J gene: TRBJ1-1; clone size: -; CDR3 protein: CASSLQLNTEAFF; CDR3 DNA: TGTGCCAGCAGCTTACAGTTGAACACTGAAGCTTTCTTT
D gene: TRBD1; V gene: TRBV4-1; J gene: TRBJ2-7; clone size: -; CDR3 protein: CASSQESQGGYEQYF; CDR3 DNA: TGCGCCAGCAGCCAAGAATCACAGGGGGGTTACGAGCAGTACTTC
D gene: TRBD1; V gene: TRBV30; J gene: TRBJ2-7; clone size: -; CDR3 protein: CAGEVGQGFEQYF; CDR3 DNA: TGTGCCGGGGAGGTAGGACAGGGCTTCGAGCAGTACTTC
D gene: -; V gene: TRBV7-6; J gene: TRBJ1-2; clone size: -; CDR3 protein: CASSTANWDGYTF; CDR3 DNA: TGTGCCAGCAGTACAGCTAACTGGGATGGCTACACCTTC
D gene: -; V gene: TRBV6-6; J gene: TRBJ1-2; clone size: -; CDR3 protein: CASSETRGYTF; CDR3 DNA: TGTGCCAGCAGTGAGACTCGGGGCTACACCTTC
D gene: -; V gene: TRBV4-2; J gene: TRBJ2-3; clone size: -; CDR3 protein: CASSQDSQAVVGRDTQYF; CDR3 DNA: TGTGCCAGCAGCCAAGATAGCCAAGCGGTGGTCGGTAGAGATACGCAGTATTTT
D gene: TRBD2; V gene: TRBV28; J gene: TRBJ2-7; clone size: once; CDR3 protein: CASSDGTSASYEQYF; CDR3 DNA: TGTGCCAGCAGTGACGGGACTAGCGCCTCCTACGAGCAGTACTTC
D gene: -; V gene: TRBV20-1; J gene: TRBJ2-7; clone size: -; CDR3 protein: CSARIQWEQYF; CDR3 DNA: TGCAGTGCTAGAATACAGTGGGAGCAGTACTTC
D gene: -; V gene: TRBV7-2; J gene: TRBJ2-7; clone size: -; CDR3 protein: CASSLTGTRTYEQYF; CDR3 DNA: TGTGCCAGCAGCCTAACCGGGACAAGGACCTACGAGCAGTACTTC